This T cell receptor (beta chain) was sequenced for a study of cytomegalovirus exposure and HLA in healthy donors. The PCR ran on 60 Vbeta and 13 Jbeta primers. Method: immunoSEQ multiplex PCR; TCRdb's copy keeps in-frame clones and lacks some. Among 150,000 to 250,000 clones listed, around 83% were seen once. Germline CDR1 reads SGHRS; CDR2 reads YFSETQ. The germline V and J ends were trimmed by 0 bases and 0 bases, with 10 bases remaining between them. The CDR3 extends over 15 amino acids. What was sequenced was PBMCs. This clonotype was obtained from a woman aged 45-65 years in good health and CMV-seropositive. The rearrangement links TRBV5-1 to TRBJ2-7; D unclear. CDR3 sequence reads: CASSLDGRHSYEQYF. CDR3 nucleotide sequence: TGCGCCAGCAGCTTGGATGGCAGACACTCCTACGAGCAGTACTTC.